The next 21 T cell receptor beta chains were all read from a single sample in a study of blood T cell repertoires in COVID-19. The data were produced by immunoSEQ multiplex PCR, yet TCRdb's version contains in-frame clones alone and is incomplete. The sample carries 150,000 to 200,000 clones, roughly 73% recorded once. What was sequenced was peripheral blood. These receptors all stem from a man between 70 and 80 years old with acute or convalescent COVID-19.

V gene TRBV24-1 combines with J gene TRBJ1-3; D is uncertain. V lost 6 bases, J lost 4 bases, and 3 bases lay in between. The CDR3 extends over 11 amino acids. Germline CDR1 is KGHDR and CDR2 is SFDVKD. CDR3 in DNA: TGTGCCACCAGTTCAGGAAACACCATATATTTT. Protein sequence: CATSSGNTIYF.

The chain carries TRBV11-1 and TRBJ1-1; perhaps TRBD1 as D (6 bases). Germline values: CDR1 SGHAT, CDR2 FQDESV (reference sequence). V lost 5 bases, J lost 8 bases, and 12 bases lay in between. The CDR3 runs to 12 residues. Here the CDR3 reads CASSPQGLEAFF. CDR3 nucleotides: TGTGCCAGCAGCCCACAGGGTTTGGAAGCTTTCTTT. Complete variable domain (other parts from reference TRBV11-1 and TRBJ1-1): EAEVAQSPRYKITEKSQAVAFWCDPISGHATLYWYRQILGQGPELLVQFQDESVVDDSQLPKDRFSAERLKGVDSTLKIQPAELGDSAMYLCASSPQGLEAFFGQGTRLTVV.

The rearrangement links TRBV28 to TRBJ1-1; D may be TRBD1 (6 bases). The germline gives CDR1 MDHEN, CDR2 SYDVKM. CDR3 length: 14 amino acids. V gave up 6 bases and J gave up 2 bases, with 13 bases separating them. The CDR3 here is CASRGGTPNTEAFF. As DNA, the CDR3 is TGTGCCAGCAGGGGTGGGACACCTAACACTGAAGCTTTCTTT.

There are a few counts of this clone. The chain uses TRBV3-1 (or the pseudogene TRBV3-2) and TRBJ2-1; 8 bases map to TRBD2. With V trimmed by 0 bases and J by 9 bases, 13 bases remained unmatched. This CDR3 comprises 17 residues. CDR1 and CDR2 (germline): LGHDT, YNNKEL (reference sequence). CDR3 amino acids: CASSQDLSGRLFSEQFF. Here the CDR3 DNA reads TGTGCCAGCAGCCAAGATTTGAGCGGGAGACTTTTCAGTGAGCAGTTCTTC.

This clone came up many times. V usage is TRBV9 and J usage is TRBJ2-1, with no clear D. The CDR3 runs 15 residues. The V and J ends lost 1 base and 5 bases respectively, with 13 bases between them. The germline V gene encodes CDR1 SGDLS and CDR2 YYNGEE. CDR3 sequence reads: CASSVLSEVHNEQFF. The CDR3 DNA reads TGTGCCAGCAGCGTACTTAGTGAGGTACACAATGAGCAGTTCTTC.

This clone has a single count. This chain uses TRBV5-1 with TRBJ1-6, with no clear D. The germline V gene has CDR1 SGHRS and CDR2 YFSETQ. With 2 bases removed from V and 4 bases from J, the gap between germline ends came to 7 bases. The CDR3 has 14 amino acids. CDR3 DNA: TGCGCCAGCAGCTTTCAGGAATATAATTCACCCCTCCACTTT. This gives the protein CASSFQEYNSPLHF.

This clone came up once. This chain links TRBV11-3 with TRBJ1-3, with 7 bases matching TRBD1. The CDR3 is made up of 15 amino acids. CDR1 is SGHNT and CDR2 is YENEEA in the germline V gene. J lost 2 bases, V lost 5 bases, and 6 bases had no gene match. The CDR3 nucleotides read TGTGCCAGCAGCCCGACAGGGAACACTGGAAACACCATATATTTT. Its translation is CASSPTGNTGNTIYF. Full variable domain (missing parts from reference TRBV11-3 and TRBJ1-3): EAGVVQSPRYKIIEKKQPVAFWCNPISGHNTLYWYLQNLGQGPELLIRYENEEAVDDSQLPKDRFSAERLKGVDSTLKIQPAELGDSAVYLCASSPTGNTGNTIYFGEGSWLTVV.

The genes are TRBV15 and TRBJ2-7, with 9 nucleotides matching TRBD2. CDR3 length: 17 residues. With V trimmed by 1 base and J by 1 base, 8 bases remained unmatched. Germline lookup yields CDR1 LNHNV and CDR2 YYDKDF (reference sequence). CDR3 DNA: TGTGCCACCAGCAGAGGGAAGACTAGCGGAAGATCCTACGAGCAGTACTTC. Translated: CATSRGKTSGRSYEQYF.

This rearrangement joins TRBV10-3 to TRBJ1-4, with a possible D match to TRBD1 (6 bases). V was shortened by 2 bases and J by 10 bases, with 14 bases between the two germline ends. The CDR3 length is 14 residues. Per the germline V gene, CDR1 is ENHRY and CDR2 is SYGVKD. CDR3 protein: CAISEPQTGGKLFF. Written as DNA, the CDR3 is TGTGCCATCAGTGAGCCGCAGACAGGAGGAAAACTGTTTTTT.

This clone was seen more than once but under ten times. The V call is TRBV29-1, the J call TRBJ2-3; possible D gene TRBD2, 5 bases. Trimming shortened V by 4 bases and J by 0 bases, and 14 bases separated the two germline ends. The CDR3 length is 15 residues. Germline lookup yields CDR1 SQVTM and CDR2 ANQGSEA. CDR3 residues: CSVAGSVSSTDTQYF. The CDR3 DNA is TGCAGCGTTGCGGGGTCAGTTTCTAGCACAGATACGCAGTATTTT.

This chain joins TRBV7-3 and TRBJ2-2, with D unresolved. Germline assignment: CDR1 SGHTA and CDR2 FQGTGA. Between the trimmed V and J ends, which lost 5 bases and 4 bases, there was a span of 5 bases. The CDR3 has 12 residues. The CDR3 DNA reads as TGTGCCAGCAGCCTGTCCACCGGGGAGCTGTTTTTT. Its translation is CASSLSTGELFF.

The chain carries TRBV6-1 and TRBJ2-3; D perhaps matches TRBD2 (5 bases). The V gene's germline CDR1 is MNHNS and CDR2 SASEGT. CDR3 size: 14 residues. V lost 3 bases and J lost 1, with 8 bases in between. CDR3 protein: CASSEGSGTDTQYF. CDR3 in DNA: TGTGCCAGCAGTGAGGGTAGCGGCACAGATACGCAGTATTTT.

This clone occurred once. The chain recombines TRBV25-1 with TRBJ2-1; maybe TRBD1 (5 bases). V lost 0 bases to trimming and J lost 6 bases, with 9 bases between them. Germline CDR1 is MGHDK and CDR2 is SYGVNS. The CDR3 runs 14 residues. CDR3 protein: CASSEYRGINEQFF. The DNA of the CDR3 is TGTGCCAGCAGTGAATATAGGGGCATCAATGAGCAGTTCTTC. The whole variable domain, remainder taken from reference TRBV25-1 and TRBJ2-1, is EADIYQTPRYLVIGTGKKITLECSQTMGHDKMYWYQQDPGMELHLIHYSYGVNSTEKGDLSSESTVSRIRTEHFPLTLESARPSHTSQYLCASSEYRGINEQFFGPGTRLTVL.

The gene calls are TRBV5-1 and TRBJ2-1, with 7 bases lining up with TRBD2. Trimming took 0 bases from V and 8 from J; bases not matched to a gene: 8. CDR1 SGHRS and CDR2 YFSETQ come from the germline V gene. The CDR3 length is 15 residues. CDR3 in DNA: TGCGCCAGCAGCTTGGATGGCGGGGGTTGGGATGAGCAGTTCTTC. This encodes CASSLDGGGWDEQFF.

The V gene is TRBV2, the J gene TRBJ1-1; D is undetermined. V shed 6 bases and J shed 0 bases, with 23 bases lying between them. The CDR3 is made up of 18 amino acids. Looked up from germline, CDR1 is SNHLY and CDR2 is FYNNEI. The CDR3 loop is CASRYRTRRGRVNTEAFF. The DNA of the CDR3 is TGTGCCAGCAGGTACCGAACTCGTAGAGGCAGAGTGAACACTGAAGCTTTCTTT.

V is TRBV19 and J is TRBJ2-3, with TRBD2 as a possible D gene (5 bases). Germline V CDR1 and CDR2: LNHDA, SQIVND (reference sequence). V gave up 4 bases and J gave up 1 base, with 12 bases separating them. This CDR3 comprises 15 residues. The CDR3 nucleotides are TGTGCCAGTAGTACCAGCGGCGACGGCACAGATACGCAGTATTTT. Protein sequence: CASSTSGDGTDTQYF.

This clone was counted a single time. The chain combines TRBV5-1 with TRBJ2-1; possible D gene TRBD2, 5 bases. This CDR3 contains 11 residues. The V gene lost 9 bases and the J gene lost 10 bases, with 14 bases spanning the gap. Per the germline V gene, CDR1 is SGHRS and CDR2 is YFSETQ. The DNA of the CDR3 is TGCGCCACCACCGAGGGCCGGGAGCAGTTCTTC. Translated, it gives CATTEGREQFF.

A word on this clone: The sample contains more than one DNA sequence encoding this CDR3. The genes are TRBV12-3 or TRBV12-4 and TRBJ1-5; TRBD1 is a possible D gene (5 bases). This CDR3 contains 13 residues. The ends were cut back, 3 bases at V and 7 bases at J, with 10 bases in the middle. As DNA, the CDR3 is TGTGCCAGCAGTTTTTCAGGGTACCAGCCCCAGCATTTT. Translating gives CASSFSGYQPQHF.

J is TRBJ1-5 and V is TRBV19, with 8 bases that match TRBD1. J gave up 5 bases and V 7 bases, and 10 bases lay outside the gene matches. Germline-derived CDR1 and CDR2 are LNHDA and SQIVND (reference sequence). The CDR3 loop spans 15 amino acids. CDR3: CASTIEDRDYQPQHF. CDR3 DNA: TGTGCCAGTACTATCGAGGACAGGGACTATCAGCCCCAGCATTTT.

CDR3 region: CASSGTARETQYF. As DNA, the CDR3 is TGTGCCAGCAGCGGGACTGCTCGAGAGACCCAGTACTTC. J is TRBJ2-5 and V is TRBV7-2, with D maybe TRBD2 (6 bases). Germline CDR1 reads SGHTA; CDR2 reads FQGNSA. The CDR3 spans 13 residues. V lost 5 bases and J 4 bases, leaving 11 bases between the germline ends.

The gene calls are TRBV5-6 and TRBJ1-6; D might be TRBD1 (6 bases). The germline CDR1 and CDR2 sequences are SGHDT and YYEEEE. The CDR3 is 18 amino acids. Trimming stripped 3 bases from V and 1 base from J, with 17 bases between. DNA for the CDR3: TGTGCCAGCAGCTGGGGGCAGCTTGGAGGATCCTATAATTCACCCCTCCACTTT. This encodes CASSWGQLGGSYNSPLHF.